Presented here are 18 T cell receptor beta chains from one specimen sequenced in a study of beta chain features in type 1 diabetes (dated by TCRdb to 2017 to 2018). Receptor amplification or capture employed the immunoSEQ multiplex PCR assay. The entire amount of isolated RNA was reverse transcribed using the High Capacity cDNA Reverse Transcription Kit, so the sequenced TCRB transcripts were expressed ones. Sourced from immuneACCESS, this table was stored by TCRdb with only in-frame sequences that have V and J called. A share of the clones is absent; for the studies checked, an unresolved V gene accounts for under half, and the remainder has no known explanation. This sample holds hundreds of thousands of clones; over 65% were observed only once. In total, the top ten clones hold about 0.05% of the sample. The sample taken for sequencing was naive CD4+ T cells from blood. According to the study, the label for this sample's cell subset or site signals: true naive CD4+ T cells. The receptor source for this set is a man under 40 in good health.

The chain recombines TRBV29-1 with TRBJ1-1; perhaps TRBD1 as D (6 bases). The V gene lost 1 base and the J gene lost 5 bases, with 11 bases spanning the gap. Germline V gene sequence: CDR1 SQVTM, CDR2 ANQGSEA. The CDR3 is made up of 13 amino acids. This CDR3 reads CSVEAGGRTEAFF. CDR3 nucleotide sequence: TGCAGCGTTGAAGCGGGGGGGCGGACTGAAGCTTTCTTT.

V usage is TRBV7-9 and J usage is TRBJ1-2; tentative D call: TRBD1 (5 bases). There are 14 residues in the CDR3. Germline V gene sequence: CDR1 SEHNR, CDR2 FQNEAQ (reference sequence). V was shortened by 5 bases and J by 3 bases, with 13 bases between the two germline ends. The CDR3 region is CASSTPRVDYGYTF. Written as DNA, the CDR3 is TGTGCCAGCAGCACCCCCAGGGTCGACTATGGCTACACCTTC.

V and J are TRBV5-4 and TRBJ2-5; D remains ambiguous. The CDR3 is made up of 15 amino acids. The germline V gene has CDR1 SGHNT and CDR2 YYREEE (reference sequence). V lost 0 bases and J 4 bases, leaving 13 bases between the germline ends. CDR3 amino acids: CASSLAMAGRETQYF. CDR3 DNA: TGTGCCAGCAGCTTGGCGATGGCAGGACGAGAGACCCAGTACTTC.

J is TRBJ2-5 and V is TRBV25-1; D gene uncertain. The CDR3 has 12 residues. Trimming cost V 6 bases and J 1 base, with 6 bases left between them. Germline loops: CDR1 MGHDK, CDR2 SYGVNS. The DNA for the CDR3 is TGTGCCAGCAGAGGAGTCCAAGAGACCCAGTACTTC. Amino acids: CASRGVQETQYF.

The V gene is TRBV30, the J gene TRBJ1-2; no reliable D call. Germline assignment: CDR1 GTSNPN and CDR2 SVGIG (reference sequence). The V and J ends lost 2 bases and 8 bases respectively, with 9 bases between them. The CDR3 spans 11 residues. The CDR3 is CAWSRNRGYTF. CDR3 DNA: TGTGCCTGGAGTCGTAATCGCGGCTACACCTTC.

The chain has TRBV28 and TRBJ2-7; either TRBD1 or TRBD2 may supply D (5 bases each). The CDR3 extends over 16 amino acids. The V and J ends lost 1 base and 0 bases respectively, with 13 bases between them. Germline V gene data show CDR1 as MDHEN and CDR2 as SYDVKM. The CDR3 DNA follows: TGTGCCAGCAGTTTATTCCCGCTGGGGGACTCCTACGAGCAGTACTTC. It yields the protein CASSLFPLGDSYEQYF.

Here the CDR3 reads CAWEGGGYNEQFF. CDR3 nucleotides: TGTGCCTGGGAGGGCGGAGGCTACAATGAGCAGTTCTTC. The rearrangement links TRBV30 to TRBJ2-1; perhaps TRBD2 as D (5 bases). V lost 5 bases and J lost 3, with 11 bases in between. The germline CDR1 and CDR2 sequences are GTSNPN and SVGIG (reference sequence). The CDR3 has 13 residues.

The chain carries TRBV7-9 and TRBJ1-1; possibly TRBD1 for D (5 bases). This CDR3 has 15 amino acids. Germline values: CDR1 SEHNR, CDR2 FQNEAQ (reference sequence). Trimming shortened V by 6 bases and J by 7 bases, and 21 bases separated the two germline ends. Written as DNA, the CDR3 is TGTGCCAGCAGAGAGTCGGGACCACCCGAGAGTGAAGCTTTCTTT. Its translation: CASRESGPPESEAFF.

This clone showed up just once. The gene calls are TRBV25-1 and TRBJ1-3, with TRBD1 identical over 9 bases. CDR1 is MGHDK, CDR2 SYGVNS, per germline. The CDR3 runs to 13 residues. V lost 10 bases and J lost 4; bases outside the gene matches: 5. CDR3 region: CATAQGAGNTIYF. Here the CDR3 DNA reads TGTGCCACCGCACAGGGGGCCGGAAACACCATATATTTT.

The chain recombines TRBV15 with TRBJ1-6; unclear D gene. The V gene's germline CDR1 is LNHNV and CDR2 YYDKDF (reference sequence). The CDR3 runs to 14 residues. V lost 2 bases and J 9 bases, leaving 11 bases between the germline ends. CDR3 residues: CATSRPDQVSPLHF. CDR3 nucleotides: TGTGCCACCAGCAGACCAGACCAGGTTTCACCCCTCCACTTT. Variable domain in full (rest from reference TRBV15 and TRBJ1-6): DAMVIQNPRYQVTQFGKPVTLSCSQTLNHNVMYWYQQKSSQAPKLLFHYYDKDFNNEADTPDNFQSRRPNTSFCFLDIRSPGLGDTAMYLCATSRPDQVSPLHFGNGTRLTVT.

The chain links TRBV7-9 to TRBJ2-1, with D uncertain. Germline V gene data show CDR1 as SEHNR and CDR2 as FQNEAQ (reference sequence). CDR3 length equals 16 residues. With 6 bases removed from V and 4 bases from J, the gap between germline ends came to 19 bases. Here the CDR3 reads CASRPRQLLLYNEQFF. The CDR3 bases are TGTGCCAGCAGGCCGCGACAACTACTCTTATACAATGAGCAGTTCTTC.

The chain links TRBV29-1 to TRBJ2-7, with D maybe TRBD1 (5 bases). The V end was cut by 7 bases, the J end by 0 bases, with 13 bases between. CDR1 and CDR2 from the germline V gene are SQVTM and ANQGSEA. The CDR3 has 13 amino acids. In DNA form, the CDR3 reads TGCAGCGCCGCTCAGACAGCCTCCTACGAGCAGTACTTC. Translation: CSAAQTASYEQYF.

The chain has TRBV30 and TRBJ2-5; 7 nucleotides match TRBD1. The CDR3 runs to 14 residues. The germline CDR1 and CDR2 sequences are GTSNPN and SVGIG (reference sequence). The V segment lost 2 bases and the J segment 7 bases; nucleotides outside the gene matches: 10. The CDR3 DNA reads TGTGCCTGGAGTCTGAAGGGGGCTCAGGGGACCCAGTACTTC. Translated: CAWSLKGAQGTQYF.

The chain couples TRBV9 to TRBJ2-1; perhaps TRBD2 as D (6 bases). The CDR3 is 16 residues long. Germline values: CDR1 SGDLS, CDR2 YYNGEE. V lost 0 bases and J lost 0, with 10 bases in between. The CDR3 spells CASSVDFGSSYNEQFF. The CDR3 nucleotides read TGTGCCAGCAGCGTAGATTTCGGGAGCTCCTACAATGAGCAGTTCTTC.

The V gene is TRBV7-2, the J gene TRBJ2-3, with a tentative D call TRBD2 (6 bases). The CDR3 runs 15 residues. The germline V gene encodes CDR1 SGHTA and CDR2 FQGNSA. V was shortened by 4 bases and J by 2 bases, with 13 bases between the two germline ends. CDR3 bases: TGTGCCAGCAGCTCGACCTCGGGAGCCACAGATACGCAGTATTTT. The encoded protein is CASSSTSGATDTQYF.

The V and J genes are TRBV7-2 and TRBJ2-1; a possible D gene is TRBD2 (6 bases). CDR1 and CDR2 from the germline V gene are SGHTA and FQGNSA. This CDR3 is 13 amino acids long. In nucleotides, the CDR3 is TGTGCGGACCGGAGGAGGGAGTTGGATGAGCAGTTCTTC. It codes for CADRRRELDEQFF.

The rearrangement links TRBV25-1 to TRBJ1-1; D is undetermined. The V end was cut by 8 bases, the J end by 5 bases, with 12 bases between. Germline V gene sequence: CDR1 MGHDK, CDR2 SYGVNS. This CDR3 spans 12 amino acids. The CDR3 spells CASSGRGTEAFF. CDR3 in DNA: TGTGCCAGCTCCGGGCGGGGAACTGAAGCTTTCTTT.

The chain combines TRBV29-1 with TRBJ2-2, with TRBD1 matching 8 bases. The CDR3 consists of 13 residues. With V trimmed by 8 bases and J by 3 bases, 5 bases remained unmatched. Germline V gives CDR1 SQVTM, CDR2 ANQGSEA. CDR3: CSSLDRDTGELFF. CDR3 coding DNA: TGCAGCTCCTTGGACAGGGACACCGGGGAGCTGTTTTTT.